In this sample, the clone carrying this T cell receptor beta chain turned up many times. Its antigen is not known. Template material for amplifying TCR beta CDR3 regions consisted of RNA transcripts. The primer set for the first-round RT-PCR of the TCR CDR3 was HTBI. Using its own MiXCR run on the multiplex PCR reads, TCRdb lists one record per CDR3 protein. Seen here are around 480,000 distinct CDR3 sequences, approximately 14% observed once, and the top ten hold less than 20%. Germline CDR1 reads SGHAT; CDR2 reads FQNNGV. V lost 0 bases to trimming and J lost 3 bases, with 12 bases between them. The CDR3 contains 15 residues. The sample originates from a study of T cells in Graves' hyperthyroidism and ophthalmopathy. Study overall: The blood sample was taken at first diagnosis, before treatment began.

General study results and limits: Ophthalmopathy got predicted by the model a median about six months before its onset.

A patient was excluded if there was uncontrolled infection, other autoimmune disease, pregnancy or lactation. Sequencing was carried out using blood. The chain joins TRBV11-2 to TRBJ2-7; perhaps TRBD1 as D (6 bases). The clonotype originates from a woman aged 18-30 years with Graves' hyperthyroidism. The CDR3 spells CASSLEPGESYEQYF. CDR3 DNA: TGTGCCAGCAGCTTAGAACCAGGGGAGAGCTACGAGCAGTACTTC. Combining the CDR3 with reference TRBV11-2 and TRBJ2-7 gives the whole variable domain EAGVAQSPRYKIIEKRQSVAFWCNPISGHATLYWYQQILGQGPKLLIQFQNNGVVDDSQLPKDRFSAERLKGVDSTLKIQPAKLEDSAVYLCASSLEPGESYEQYFGPGTRLTVT.